One and the same sample provided the 9 T cell receptor beta chains below, sequenced in a study of cytomegalovirus exposure and HLA in healthy donors. TCRdb keeps only in-frame clones here, not all; method: immunoSEQ multiplex PCR. The sample has about 330,000 clones, 75% to 90% seen once. Sequencing used PBMCs. The receptors originated from a woman aged 30 to 39 in good health and CMV-seropositive.

This clone was found once. The genes are TRBV29-1 and TRBJ2-7, with TRBD1 identical over 9 bases. This CDR3 contains 16 residues. CDR1 is SQVTM, CDR2 ANQGSEA, per germline. V lost 5 bases, J lost 5 bases, and 16 bases stayed unmatched. CDR3 sequence reads: CSVSGGTGQGTHEQYF. CDR3 in DNA: TGCAGCGTTTCGGGGGGTACGGGACAGGGAACCCACGAGCAGTACTTC.

The chain links TRBV6-5 to TRBJ1-3; D gene ambiguous. The CDR3 extends over 14 amino acids. Trimming removed 2 bases at V and 3 bases at J, with 8 bases between. Germline V gene sequence: CDR1 MNHEY, CDR2 SVGAGI. The CDR3 bases are TGTGCCAGCAGTTACGGCAGTGGTGGAAACACCATATATTTT. Amino acid sequence: CASSYGSGGNTIYF.

The rearrangement joins TRBV27 to TRBJ2-2, with D possibly matching TRBD2 (5 bases). The germline CDR1 and CDR2 sequences are MNHEY and SMNVEV (reference sequence). Trimming left V 2 bases short and J 6 bases short, with 10 bases between. The length of the CDR3 is 14 residues. The CDR3 spells CASSLGLASGELFF. Written as DNA, the CDR3 is TGTGCCAGCAGTTTAGGCCTAGCCTCCGGGGAGCTGTTTTTT.

For the CDR3, the DNA is TGTGCCAGCACTCAAACAGGGGTGCTATACGAGCAGTACTTC. This codes for CASTQTGVLYEQYF. The chain has TRBV6-5 and TRBJ2-7; 7 positions agree with TRBD1. V dropped 7 bases and J dropped 4; count of bases not matched to a gene: 10. Germline assignment: CDR1 MNHEY and CDR2 SVGAGI. This CDR3 is built from 14 residues.

The chain carries TRBV6-1 and TRBJ1-2; weak D call: TRBD1 (6 bases). From germline, CDR1 is MNHNS and CDR2 SASEGT. Trimming cost V 5 bases and J 4 bases, with 11 bases left between them. CDR3 length equals 13 residues. This CDR3 is CASSYGRGYGYTF. The DNA for the CDR3 is TGTGCCAGCAGTTATGGCAGGGGCTATGGCTACACCTTC.

V is TRBV25-1 and J is TRBJ2-3; D is perhaps TRBD2 (6 bases). The V gene lost 2 bases and the J gene lost 6 bases, with 18 bases spanning the gap. The CDR3 length is 16 residues. The germline V gene encodes CDR1 MGHDK and CDR2 SYGVNS. The DNA for the CDR3 is TGTGCCAGCAGTGAAATTACTAGCCCCCGTCCCGATACGCAGTATTTT. Translated, it gives CASSEITSPRPDTQYF.

The CDR3 DNA reads as TGCGCCAGCAGCCAAGAAGTCAGGGGATTTGTCTATGGCTACACCTTC. Its translation is CASSQEVRGFVYGYTF. The V gene is TRBV4-3, the J gene TRBJ1-2; TRBD1 might be the D (6 bases). V was clipped by 0 bases and J by 4 bases, with 15 bases between them. CDR1 and CDR2 (germline): LGHNA, YSLEER. The CDR3 length is 16 residues.

V is TRBV27 and J is TRBJ1-2; weak D call: TRBD1 (5 bases). The CDR3 runs to 15 residues. Germline-derived CDR1 and CDR2 are MNHEY and SMNVEV (reference sequence). V shed 6 bases and J shed 7 bases, with 21 bases lying between them. The CDR3: CASRSLGTGYVGYTF. CDR3 nucleotide sequence: TGTGCCAGCAGATCCCTAGGGACCGGATACGTTGGCTACACCTTC.

V and J are TRBV9 and TRBJ2-3, with unresolved D. This CDR3 region has 16 residues. Per germline, CDR1 SGDLS and CDR2 YYNGEE. V lost 0 bases to trimming and J lost 0 bases, with 11 bases between them. CDR3 in DNA: TGTGCCAGCAGCGTAGGTTCGTCTACTAGCACAGATACGCAGTATTTT. Amino acids: CASSVGSSTSTDTQYF.